The 9 T cell receptor beta chains below were found in one sample sequenced in a study of beta chain features in type 1 diabetes. The investigators reverse transcribed all of the isolated RNA, so they sequenced expressed TCRB transcripts. Method: immunoSEQ multiplex PCR; TCRdb's copy keeps in-frame clones and lacks some. Here the sample spans 310,000 or so clones, approximately 8.2% being singletons. Sequenced: central memory CD4+ T cells from blood. The source of these receptors is a woman aged 18 to 35 in good health.

This clone was found many times. V usage is TRBV4-3 and J usage is TRBJ2-1; the match to TRBD2 covers 10 bases. Looked up from germline, CDR1 is LGHNA and CDR2 is YSLEER. The V gene end was trimmed by 0 bases and the J gene end by 10 bases; junction bases not matched to a gene: 6. CDR3 length: 15 residues. CDR3 nucleotide sequence: TGCGCCAGCAGCCAAGATACCCTAGCGGGAGTGGAGCAGTTCTTC. This translates into CASSQDTLAGVEQFF.

This sequence joins TRBV28 and TRBJ1-1, with unresolved D. This CDR3 has 13 amino acids. Germline V gene data show CDR1 as MDHEN and CDR2 as SYDVKM. V was trimmed by 6 bases and J by 1 base, leaving 9 bases between them. CDR3 sequence reads: CASRQTANTEAFF. The CDR3 nucleotides read TGTGCCAGCAGACAGACGGCGAACACTGAAGCTTTCTTT.

This clone has a handful of counts. The chain combines TRBV2 with TRBJ2-1; TRBD2 matches 14 bases. Germline-derived CDR1 and CDR2 are SNHLY and FYNNEI. The CDR3 extends over 18 amino acids. The ends lost 6 bases at V and 1 base at J; junction bases unmatched: 8. CDR3 sequence reads: CASRRTGTSGRSYNEQFF. Written as DNA, the CDR3 is TGTGCCAGCAGGAGAACCGGGACTAGCGGGAGATCCTACAATGAGCAGTTCTTC.

This clone was counted between two and nine times. This chain connects TRBV4-3 to TRBJ2-7, with a tentative D call TRBD2 (6 bases). The CDR3 runs to 14 residues. Between the trimmed V and J ends, which lost 0 bases and 3 bases, there was a span of 9 bases. Germline CDR1 and CDR2: LGHNA and YSLEER. The CDR3 DNA sequence: TGCGCCAGCAGCCAAGAGCCGGGGGACTACGAGCAGTACTTC. As protein: CASSQEPGDYEQYF.

This clone has a handful of counts. The V call is TRBV7-8, the J call TRBJ2-6; the D is unclear. The germline V gene encodes CDR1 SGHVS and CDR2 FQNEAQ. V was shortened by 3 bases and J by 0 bases, with 6 bases between the two germline ends. The CDR3 runs 15 residues. The CDR3 nucleotides are TGTGCCAGCAGCTTTAGCCACTCTGGGGCCAACGTCCTGACTTTC. Its translation: CASSFSHSGANVLTF.

This chain connects TRBV19 to TRBJ2-7, with D perhaps matching TRBD1 (6 bases). Germline V CDR1 and CDR2: LNHDA, SQIVND (reference sequence). The CDR3 has 14 residues. V shed 6 bases and J shed 3 bases, with 15 bases lying between them. The CDR3 DNA sequence: TGTGCCAGTAGGACCGCCGGGACAAGCTACGAGCAGTACTTC. Its translation is CASRTAGTSYEQYF.

This clone occurred a few times. V gene TRBV18 combines with J gene TRBJ2-1; TRBD1 aligns across 8 bases. The germline V gene has CDR1 KGHSH and CDR2 LQKENI. This CDR3 is built from 15 residues. The V and J ends lost 5 bases and 3 bases, in that order; junction bases with no gene match: 6. CDR3 sequence reads: CASSLRQGNYNEQFF. The CDR3 nucleotides are TGTGCCAGCTCATTACGACAGGGGAACTACAATGAGCAGTTCTTC. Variable domain in full (rest from reference TRBV18 and TRBJ2-1): NAGVMQNPRHLVRRRGQEARLRCSPMKGHSHVYWYRQLPEEGLKFMVYLQKENIIDESGMPKERFSAEFPKEGPSILRIQQVVRGDSAAYFCASSLRQGNYNEQFFGPGTRLTVL.

Only a few counts were recorded for this clone. The chain uses TRBV29-1 and TRBJ2-3; 8 nucleotides agree with TRBD2. Trimming removed 4 bases from V and 3 bases from J; junction bases left unmatched: 9. The CDR3 is made up of 15 amino acids. Germline CDR1 and CDR2: SQVTM and ANQGSEA. The CDR3 DNA reads as TGCAGCGTTGGGCGGGAGGATCTCCGGACAGATACGCAGTATTTT. This encodes CSVGREDLRTDTQYF.

The V gene is TRBV6-5, the J gene TRBJ2-2; 8 bases map to TRBD1. This CDR3 is 15 amino acids long. Germline CDR1 and CDR2: MNHEY and SVGAGI. With 6 bases clipped from V and 5 bases from J, the junction kept 8 bases outside the gene matches. The CDR3 here is CASRNRQGSTGELFF. The DNA of the CDR3 is TGTGCCAGCAGAAACCGACAGGGGAGTACCGGGGAGCTGTTTTTT.